What follows are 24 T cell receptor beta chains derived from one specimen sequenced in a study of blood T cell repertoires in COVID-19. Produced via immunoSEQ multiplex PCR; TCRdb's table is partial and in-frame only. The sample holds 200,000 or so clones, roughly 86% seen once. The sample taken for sequencing was peripheral blood. These receptor sequences come from a woman in her sixties or seventies with acute or convalescent COVID-19.

The rearrangement joins TRBV28 to TRBJ2-1, with a possible D match to TRBD2 (6 bases). V lost 7 bases and J lost 9, with 10 bases in between. The CDR3 is made up of 11 amino acids. Germline CDR1 is MDHEN and CDR2 is SYDVKM. In DNA, the CDR3 is TGTGCCAGCACACTCGGGAGTGAGCAGTTCTTC. Translating gives CASTLGSEQFF.

The rearrangement joins TRBV28 to TRBJ2-4, with D maybe TRBD2 (6 bases). This CDR3 has 16 amino acids. The V gene's germline CDR1 is MDHEN and CDR2 SYDVKM. Trimming left V 3 bases short and J 2 bases short, with 14 bases between. The chain's CDR3 is CASSFLTTRTKNIQYF. CDR3 sequence (DNA): TGTGCCAGCAGTTTCCTTACGACTAGGACCAAAAACATTCAGTACTTC.

V and J are TRBV5-4 and TRBJ2-1; 10 nucleotides agree with TRBD2. The CDR3 sequence is 14 residues long. Germline V gives CDR1 SGHNT, CDR2 YYREEE (reference sequence). J was trimmed by 6 bases and V by 4 bases; bases with no gene match: 4. CDR3 in amino acids: CASSPSGGANEQFF. CDR3 in DNA: TGTGCCAGCAGCCCCAGCGGGGGGGCCAATGAGCAGTTCTTC.

This clone showed up just a few times. CDR3 bases: TGTGCCAGCAGCGGGGACAGGGGGTTGTACCATGGCTACACCTTC. Translating gives CASSGDRGLYHGYTF. V and J are TRBV5-4 and TRBJ1-2; 11 bases map to TRBD1. The CDR3 loop spans 15 amino acids. With V trimmed by 4 bases and J by 6 bases, 8 bases remained unmatched. From germline, CDR1 is SGHNT and CDR2 YYREEE (reference sequence). Full variable domain (remainder filled in from reference TRBV5-4 and TRBJ1-2): ETGVTQSPTHLIKTRGQQVTLRCSSQSGHNTVSWYQQALGQGPQFIFQYYREEENGRGNFPPRFSGLQFPNYSSELNVNALELDDSALYLCASSGDRGLYHGYTFGSGTRLTVV.

The rearrangement uses TRBV7-9 and TRBJ2-6; D might be TRBD1 (6 bases). V lost 1 base to trimming and J lost 0 bases, with 10 bases between them. The CDR3 is 17 residues long. Germline loops: CDR1 SEHNR, CDR2 FQNEAQ (reference sequence). The CDR3 is CASSLGTAASGANVLTF. The DNA for the CDR3 is TGTGCCAGCAGCTTAGGGACAGCCGCCTCTGGGGCCAACGTCCTGACTTTC. Drawing the rest from reference TRBV7-9 and TRBJ2-6, the complete variable domain is DTGVSQNPRHKITKRGQNVTFRCDPISEHNRLYWYRQTLGQGPEFLTYFQNEAQLEKSRLLSDRFSAERPKGSFSTLEIQRTEQGDSAMYLCASSLGTAASGANVLTFGAGSRLTVL.

The chain recombines TRBV14 with TRBJ2-1; 10 bases are shared with TRBD2. CDR1 is SGHDN and CDR2 is FVKESK in the germline V gene. After removal of 1 base from V and 8 bases from J, the junction contained 5 bases not matched to a gene. The CDR3 is 15 amino acids. The CDR3: CASSQASSGSYEQFF. The CDR3 DNA sequence: TGTGCCAGCAGCCAAGCGTCTAGCGGGAGCTATGAGCAGTTCTTC.

This chain uses TRBV30 with TRBJ1-6; D might be TRBD1 (5 bases). The CDR3 is 14 residues long. Germline V CDR1 and CDR2: GTSNPN, SVGIG (reference sequence). Between the trimmed V and J ends, which lost 5 bases and 1 base, there was a span of 9 bases. CDR3 residues: CAWGGASYNSPLHF. CDR3 in DNA: TGTGCCTGGGGCGGGGCATCCTATAATTCACCCCTCCACTTT.

This clone has just one count. V is TRBV27 and J is TRBJ2-7; TRBD1 aligns across 9 bases. CDR1 MNHEY and CDR2 SMNVEV come from the germline V gene (reference sequence). Germline trimming cut 8 bases from V and 4 bases from J; bases unmatched to any gene: 6. CDR3 size: 13 residues. The CDR3 sequence: CASSRDRAYEQYF. For the CDR3, the DNA is TGTGCCAGCTCTAGGGACAGGGCGTACGAGCAGTACTTC.

The chain couples TRBV15 to TRBJ1-5, with D unclear. The germline V and J ends were trimmed by 0 bases and 0 bases, with 12 bases remaining between them. The CDR3 covers 17 residues. Germline V gene sequence: CDR1 LNHNV, CDR2 YYDKDF (reference sequence). The CDR3 sequence is CATSRDKSGYSNQPQHF. CDR3 nucleotide sequence: TGTGCCACCAGCAGAGATAAGTCGGGTTATAGCAATCAGCCCCAGCATTTT.

The chain employs TRBV25-1 and TRBJ2-5, with a weak D call TRBD2 (6 bases). The ends were cut back, 6 bases at V and 7 bases at J, with 15 bases in the middle. CDR1 is MGHDK and CDR2 is SYGVNS in the germline V gene. The CDR3 runs to 13 residues. The CDR3 sequence: CASRGLTSLTQYF. DNA of the CDR3: TGTGCCAGCAGGGGACTGACTAGTTTGACCCAGTACTTC.

This clone was counted once. The CDR3 loop is CASGGTGRGTGNTIYF. The CDR3, as DNA: TGTGCCAGTGGTGGAACTGGGAGAGGGACTGGAAACACCATATATTTT. The V gene is TRBV19, the J gene TRBJ1-3; D is undetermined. Per germline, CDR1 LNHDA and CDR2 SQIVND (reference sequence). The CDR3 is 16 residues long. V shed 8 bases and J shed 2 bases, with 19 bases lying between them.

The J gene is TRBJ2-3, the V gene TRBV30; no reliable D call. The V end lost 4 bases, the J end lost 6 bases, and 17 bases lay between the germline ends. Germline V CDR1 and CDR2: GTSNPN, SVGIG (reference sequence). This CDR3 has 14 residues. The CDR3 DNA reads as TGTGCCTGGACTCACGGCAGGCCCGAGGATACGCAGTATTTT. This gives the protein CAWTHGRPEDTQYF.

The chain combines TRBV6-6 with TRBJ2-7; 13 nucleotides line up with TRBD2. Germline lookup yields CDR1 MNHNY and CDR2 SVGAGI (reference sequence). The CDR3 is 14 residues long. The ends lost 5 bases at V and 5 bases at J; junction bases unmatched: 3. The DNA for the CDR3 is TGTGCCAGCAGTCAACTAGCGGGAGGGGACGAGCAGTACTTC. Its translation is CASSQLAGGDEQYF.

The chain has TRBV7-8 and TRBJ1-4; D gene uncertain. The CDR3 has 16 amino acids. Germline V CDR1 and CDR2: SGHVS, FQNEAQ. V was shortened by 1 base and J by 0 bases, with 9 bases between the two germline ends. This CDR3 is CASSLGQVATNEKLFF. The CDR3 nucleotides are TGTGCCAGCAGCTTAGGCCAAGTAGCAACTAATGAAAAACTGTTTTTT.

In nucleotides, the CDR3 is TGTGCCACCAGTGATGACGGGTCATATTCGGCCCTCCACTTT. It codes for CATSDDGSYSALHF. This chain links TRBV24-1 with TRBJ1-6; D gene ambiguous. The CDR3 has 14 amino acids. Trimming left V 3 bases short and J 14 bases short, with 16 bases between. Per germline, CDR1 KGHDR and CDR2 SFDVKD.

V is TRBV5-1 and J is TRBJ1-3, with D maybe TRBD1 (6 bases). Germline-derived CDR1 and CDR2 are SGHRS and YFSETQ. V was trimmed by 5 bases and J by 4 bases, leaving 19 bases between them. The CDR3 totals 16 residues. In DNA form, the CDR3 reads TGCGCCAGCAGACGAGGATCAGGGGCGGAAGGAAACACCATATATTTT. Residues: CASRRGSGAEGNTIYF.

This clone was seen only a few times. V and J are TRBV12-2 and TRBJ2-6; the D call of TRBD1 is as the table states it, not checked on the DNA. TRBV12-2 is a recognized pseudogene. This CDR3 spans 14 amino acids. The DNA for the CDR3 is TGTGCAAGTCGGACAGGCTCTGGGGCCAACGTCCTGACTTTC. Translation gives CASRTGSGANVLTF.

The chain combines TRBV18 with TRBJ1-2; the D is unclear. CDR3 length equals 15 residues. V lost 3 bases to trimming and J lost 0 bases, with 11 bases between them. Germline V gene data show CDR1 as KGHSH and CDR2 as LQKENI. The CDR3 region is CASSPLAVSNYGYTF. The DNA of the CDR3 is TGTGCCAGCTCACCCTTGGCGGTTTCTAACTATGGCTACACCTTC.

The chain employs TRBV30 and TRBJ1-6; possibly TRBD1 for D (6 bases). Germline V gene sequence: CDR1 GTSNPN, CDR2 SVGIG (reference sequence). There are 15 residues in the CDR3. The V end was cut by 0 bases, the J end by 9 bases, with 15 bases between. CDR3 nucleotides: TGTGCCTGGAGTGTAAGCGGGGGGGGCGGTTCACCCCTCCACTTT. This translates into CAWSVSGGGGSPLHF.

V is TRBV7-2 and J is TRBJ1-2; 12 bases fit TRBD1. CDR3 length: 16 amino acids. Per germline, CDR1 SGHTA and CDR2 FQGNSA. Unmatched junction bases numbered 4, after V lost 1 base and J lost 4 bases. This chain's CDR3 is CASSLGGTGGFYGYTF. DNA of the CDR3: TGTGCCAGCAGCTTAGGGGGGACAGGGGGCTTCTATGGCTACACCTTC. Full variable domain (outside the CDR3, taken from reference TRBV7-2 and TRBJ1-2): GAGVSQSPSNKVTEKGKDVELRCDPISGHTALYWYRQSLGQGLEFLIYFQGNSAPDKSGLPSDRFSAERTGGSVSTLTIQRTQQEDSAVYLCASSLGGTGGFYGYTFGSGTRLTVV.

This clone appeared once. V gene TRBV5-1 combines with J gene TRBJ1-1, with D hard to call. CDR3 length equals 15 residues. The germline V gene has CDR1 SGHRS and CDR2 YFSETQ. V was cut by 4 bases and J by 1 base, with 14 bases left in between. In DNA form, the CDR3 reads TGCGCCAGCAGCCTCCTGTTTAGCCAGAACACTGAAGCTTTCTTT. The encoded protein is CASSLLFSQNTEAFF.

This chain uses TRBV5-5 with TRBJ2-7; D is ambiguous. Trimming took off 0 bases at V and 3 bases at J, with 13 bases between the two ends. This CDR3 region has 15 residues. CDR1 is SGHKS, CDR2 YYEKEE, per germline (reference sequence). CDR3 in DNA: TGTGCCAGCAGCTTGGGCATTGGCACCAACTACGAGCAGTACTTC. It specifies CASSLGIGTNYEQYF.

The rearrangement links TRBV30 to TRBJ2-1; 9 bases agree with TRBD2. Losses at the gene ends were 2 bases for V and 8 bases for J; bases not matched to a gene: 10. This CDR3 has 15 amino acids. Germline V gives CDR1 GTSNPN, CDR2 SVGIG (reference sequence). DNA for the CDR3: TGTGCCTGGAGTAGTGGCGGGAGGGCGTTGGATGAGCAGTTCTTC. Its translation is CAWSSGGRALDEQFF.

The V and J genes are TRBV7-9 and TRBJ1-3; possibly TRBD1 for D (5 bases). Germline values: CDR1 SEHNR, CDR2 FQNEAQ (reference sequence). CDR3 length: 15 residues. The germline V and J ends were trimmed by 6 bases and 0 bases, with 12 bases remaining between them. This chain's CDR3 is CASSIGDYSGNTIYF. DNA for the CDR3: TGTGCCAGCAGTATAGGGGATTACTCTGGAAACACCATATATTTT.